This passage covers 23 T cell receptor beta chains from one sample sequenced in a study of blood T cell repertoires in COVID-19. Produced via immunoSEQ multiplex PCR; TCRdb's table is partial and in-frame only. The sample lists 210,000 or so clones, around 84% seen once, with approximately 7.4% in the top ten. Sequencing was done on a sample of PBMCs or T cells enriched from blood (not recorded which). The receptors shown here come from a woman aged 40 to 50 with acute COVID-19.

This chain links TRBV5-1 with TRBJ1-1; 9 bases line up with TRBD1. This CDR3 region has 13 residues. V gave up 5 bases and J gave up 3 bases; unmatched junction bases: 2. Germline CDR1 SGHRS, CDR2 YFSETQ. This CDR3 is CASRRDRDTEAFF. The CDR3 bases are TGCGCCAGCAGACGGGACAGGGACACTGAAGCTTTCTTT.

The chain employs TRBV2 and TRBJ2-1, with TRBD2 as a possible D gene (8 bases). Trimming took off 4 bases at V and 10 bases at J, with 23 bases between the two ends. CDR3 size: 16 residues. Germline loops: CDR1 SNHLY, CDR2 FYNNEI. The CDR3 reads CASSVGRGPFTLEQFF. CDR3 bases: TGTGCCAGCAGTGTCGGGAGGGGGCCCTTCACCCTGGAGCAGTTCTTC. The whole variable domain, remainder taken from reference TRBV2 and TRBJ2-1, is EPEVTQTPSHQVTQMGQEVILRCVPISNHLYFYWYRQILGQKVEFLVSFYNNEISEKSEIFDDQFSVERPDGSNFTLKIRSTKLEDSAMYFCASSVGRGPFTLEQFFGPGTRLTVL.

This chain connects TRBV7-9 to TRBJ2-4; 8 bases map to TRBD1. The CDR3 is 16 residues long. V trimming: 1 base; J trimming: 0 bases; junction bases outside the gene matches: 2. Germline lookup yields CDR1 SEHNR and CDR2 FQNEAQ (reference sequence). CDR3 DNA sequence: TGTGCCAGCAGCTTAGTGACAGGGGTAGCCAAAAACATTCAGTACTTC. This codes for CASSLVTGVAKNIQYF.

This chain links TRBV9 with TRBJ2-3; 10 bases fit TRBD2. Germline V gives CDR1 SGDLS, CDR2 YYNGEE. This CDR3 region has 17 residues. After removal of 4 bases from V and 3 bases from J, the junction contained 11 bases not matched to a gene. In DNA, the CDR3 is TGTGCCAGCAGCTCCCGGACTAGCGGTTTTAAGACAGATACGCAGTATTTT. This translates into CASSSRTSGFKTDTQYF.

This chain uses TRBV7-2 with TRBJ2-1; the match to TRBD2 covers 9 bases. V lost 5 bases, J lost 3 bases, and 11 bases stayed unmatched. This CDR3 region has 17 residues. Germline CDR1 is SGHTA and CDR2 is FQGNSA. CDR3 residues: CASSPTTGLAVYNEQFF. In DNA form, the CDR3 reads TGTGCCAGCAGCCCCACAACGGGACTAGCAGTCTACAATGAGCAGTTCTTC.

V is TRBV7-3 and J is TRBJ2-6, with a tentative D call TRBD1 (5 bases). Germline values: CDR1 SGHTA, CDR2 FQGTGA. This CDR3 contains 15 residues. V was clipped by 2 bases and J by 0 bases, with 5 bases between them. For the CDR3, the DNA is TGTGCCAGCAGCTTAGGGGCCTCTGGGGCCAACGTCCTGACTTTC. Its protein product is CASSLGASGANVLTF.

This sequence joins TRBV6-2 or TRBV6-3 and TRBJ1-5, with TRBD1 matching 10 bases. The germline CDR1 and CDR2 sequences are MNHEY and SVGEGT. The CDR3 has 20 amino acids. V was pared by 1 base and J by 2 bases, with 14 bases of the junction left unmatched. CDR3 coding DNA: TGTGCCAGCAGTTACTACAGGGGACAGGGGACCTTTACTGGCAATCAGCCCCAGCATTTT. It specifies CASSYYRGQGTFTGNQPQHF.

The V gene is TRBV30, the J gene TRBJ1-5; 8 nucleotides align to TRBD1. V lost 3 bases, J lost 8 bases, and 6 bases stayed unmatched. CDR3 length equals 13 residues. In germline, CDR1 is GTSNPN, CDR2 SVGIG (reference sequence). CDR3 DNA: TGTGCCTGGAGCACTCAGGGGGCCGAGCCCCAGCATTTT. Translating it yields CAWSTQGAEPQHF.

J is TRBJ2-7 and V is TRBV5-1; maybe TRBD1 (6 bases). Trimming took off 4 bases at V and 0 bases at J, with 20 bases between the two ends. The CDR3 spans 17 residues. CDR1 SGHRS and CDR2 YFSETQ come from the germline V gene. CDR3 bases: TGCGCCAGCAGCGAGGGGGTAACAGGGCCTAGCTCCTACGAGCAGTACTTC. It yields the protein CASSEGVTGPSSYEQYF. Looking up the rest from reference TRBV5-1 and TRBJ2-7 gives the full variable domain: KAGVTQTPRYLIKTRGQQVTLSCSPISGHRSVSWYQQTPGQGLQFLFEYFSETQRNKGNFPGRFSGRQFSNSRSEMNVSTLELGDSALYLCASSEGVTGPSSYEQYFGPGTRLTVT.

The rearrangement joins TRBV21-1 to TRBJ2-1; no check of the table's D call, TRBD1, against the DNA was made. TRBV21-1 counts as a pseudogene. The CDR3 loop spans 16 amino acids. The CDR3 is CASSKKGRGPPIEQFF. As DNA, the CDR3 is TGTGCCAGCAGCAAAAAGGGCAGGGGGCCCCCGATTGAGCAGTTCTTC.

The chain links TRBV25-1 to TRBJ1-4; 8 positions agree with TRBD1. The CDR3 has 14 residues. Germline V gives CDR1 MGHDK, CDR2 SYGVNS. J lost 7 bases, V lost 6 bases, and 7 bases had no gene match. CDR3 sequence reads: CASRGQGASEKLFF. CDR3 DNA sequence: TGTGCCAGCAGAGGCCAGGGGGCATCTGAAAAACTGTTTTTT. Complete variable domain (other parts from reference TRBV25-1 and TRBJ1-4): EADIYQTPRYLVIGTGKKITLECSQTMGHDKMYWYQQDPGMELHLIHYSYGVNSTEKGDLSSESTVSRIRTEHFPLTLESARPSHTSQYLCASRGQGASEKLFFGSGTQLSVL.

The CDR3 reads CASSLKGLNGNTIYF. The CDR3 DNA sequence: TGCGCCAGCAGTCTTAAAGGACTAAATGGAAACACCATATATTTT. The gene calls are TRBV5-1 and TRBJ1-3; no definite D call. Trimming took off 5 bases at V and 3 bases at J, with 15 bases between the two ends. The CDR3 spans 15 residues. CDR1 is SGHRS and CDR2 is YFSETQ in the germline V gene.

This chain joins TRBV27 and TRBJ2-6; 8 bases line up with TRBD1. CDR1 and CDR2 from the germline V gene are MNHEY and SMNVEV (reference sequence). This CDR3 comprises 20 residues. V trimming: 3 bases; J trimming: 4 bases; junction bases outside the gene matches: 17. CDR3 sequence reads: CASSFWVGQAPFSGANVLTF. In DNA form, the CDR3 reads TGTGCCAGCAGTTTTTGGGTGGGACAGGCCCCCTTCTCCGGGGCCAACGTCCTGACTTTC.

CDR3 residues: CASRTDRDTEAFF. The CDR3 bases are TGTGCCAGCAGGACTGACAGGGACACTGAAGCTTTCTTT. The rearrangement uses TRBV6-1 and TRBJ1-1; 7 nucleotides agree with TRBD1. In germline, CDR1 is MNHNS, CDR2 SASEGT. V trimming: 6 bases; J trimming: 3 bases; junction bases outside the gene matches: 4. The length of the CDR3 is 13 residues.

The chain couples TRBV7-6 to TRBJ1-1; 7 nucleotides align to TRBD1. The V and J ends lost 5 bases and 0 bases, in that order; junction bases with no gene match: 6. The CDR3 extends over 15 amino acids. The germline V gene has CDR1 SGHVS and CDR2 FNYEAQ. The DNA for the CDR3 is TGTGCCAGCAGCGCACCGGGACAGATGAACACTGAAGCTTTCTTT. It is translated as CASSAPGQMNTEAFF.

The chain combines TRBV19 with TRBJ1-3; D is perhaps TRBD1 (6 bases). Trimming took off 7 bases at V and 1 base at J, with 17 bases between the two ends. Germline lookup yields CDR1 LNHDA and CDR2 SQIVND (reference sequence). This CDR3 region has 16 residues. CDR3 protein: CASKSGGRISGNTIYF. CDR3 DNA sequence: TGTGCCAGTAAGTCGGGGGGCAGGATATCTGGAAACACCATATATTTT.

CDR3 DNA sequence: TGTGCCAGTAGTATAGGGCGAGGGAAGTATGGCTACACCTTC. Residues: CASSIGRGKYGYTF. The V and J genes are TRBV19 and TRBJ1-2; D not certain. This CDR3 spans 14 amino acids. Trimming took 1 base from V and 5 from J, leaving 11 bases between them. Germline CDR1 and CDR2: LNHDA and SQIVND (reference sequence).

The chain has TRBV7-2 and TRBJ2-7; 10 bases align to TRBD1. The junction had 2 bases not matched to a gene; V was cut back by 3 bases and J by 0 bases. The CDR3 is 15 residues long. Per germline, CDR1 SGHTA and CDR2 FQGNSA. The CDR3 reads CASSFGQGDSYEQYF. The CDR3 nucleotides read TGTGCCAGCAGCTTCGGACAGGGGGACTCCTACGAGCAGTACTTC. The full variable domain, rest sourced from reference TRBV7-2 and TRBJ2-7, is GAGVSQSPSNKVTEKGKDVELRCDPISGHTALYWYRQSLGQGLEFLIYFQGNSAPDKSGLPSDRFSAERTGGSVSTLTIQRTQQEDSAVYLCASSFGQGDSYEQYFGPGTRLTVT.

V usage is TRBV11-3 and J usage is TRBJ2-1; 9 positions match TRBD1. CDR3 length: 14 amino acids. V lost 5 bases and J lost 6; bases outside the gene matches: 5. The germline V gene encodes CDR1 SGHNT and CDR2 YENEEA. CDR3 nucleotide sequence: TGTGCCAGCAGCCTCGGGACAGGGCGCAATGAGCAGTTCTTC. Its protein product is CASSLGTGRNEQFF. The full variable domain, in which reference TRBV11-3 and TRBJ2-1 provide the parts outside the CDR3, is EAGVVQSPRYKIIEKKQPVAFWCNPISGHNTLYWYLQNLGQGPELLIRYENEEAVDDSQLPKDRFSAERLKGVDSTLKIQPAELGDSAVYLCASSLGTGRNEQFFGPGTRLTVL.

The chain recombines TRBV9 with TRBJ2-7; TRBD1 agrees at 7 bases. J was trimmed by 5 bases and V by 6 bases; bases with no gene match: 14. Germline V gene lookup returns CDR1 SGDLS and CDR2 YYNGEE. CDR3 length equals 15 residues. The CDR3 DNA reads TGTGCCAGCACCCCCCGAGGGGGCTTGGGGCACGAGCAGTACTTC. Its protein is CASTPRGGLGHEQYF. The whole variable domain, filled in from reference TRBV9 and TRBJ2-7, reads DSGVTQTPKHLITATGQRVTLRCSPRSGDLSVYWYQQSLDQGLQFLIQYYNGEERAKGNILERFSAQQFPDLHSELNLSSLELGDSALYFCASTPRGGLGHEQYFGPGTRLTVT.

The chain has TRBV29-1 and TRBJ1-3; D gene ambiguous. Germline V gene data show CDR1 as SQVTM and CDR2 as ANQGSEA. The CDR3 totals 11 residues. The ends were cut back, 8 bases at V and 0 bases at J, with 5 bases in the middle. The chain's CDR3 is CSIASGNTIYF. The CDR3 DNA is TGCAGCATAGCCTCTGGAAACACCATATATTTT.

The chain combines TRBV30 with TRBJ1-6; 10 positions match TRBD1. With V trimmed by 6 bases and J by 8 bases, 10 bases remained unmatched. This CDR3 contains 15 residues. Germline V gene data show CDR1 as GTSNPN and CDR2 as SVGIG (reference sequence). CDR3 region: CACPTRDRGYSPLHF. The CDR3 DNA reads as TGTGCCTGTCCAACTCGGGACAGGGGATATTCACCCCTCCACTTT.

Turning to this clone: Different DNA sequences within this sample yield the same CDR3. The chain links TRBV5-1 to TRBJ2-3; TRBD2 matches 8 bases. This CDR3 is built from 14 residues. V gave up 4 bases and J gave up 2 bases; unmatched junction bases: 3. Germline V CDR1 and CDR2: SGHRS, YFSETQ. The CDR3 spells CASSPGLATDTQYF. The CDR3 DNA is TGCGCCAGCAGCCCCGGACTAGCCACAGATACGCAGTATTTT. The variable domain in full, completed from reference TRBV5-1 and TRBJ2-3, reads KAGVTQTPRYLIKTRGQQVTLSCSPISGHRSVSWYQQTPGQGLQFLFEYFSETQRNKGNFPGRFSGRQFSNSRSEMNVSTLELGDSALYLCASSPGLATDTQYFGPGTRLTVL.